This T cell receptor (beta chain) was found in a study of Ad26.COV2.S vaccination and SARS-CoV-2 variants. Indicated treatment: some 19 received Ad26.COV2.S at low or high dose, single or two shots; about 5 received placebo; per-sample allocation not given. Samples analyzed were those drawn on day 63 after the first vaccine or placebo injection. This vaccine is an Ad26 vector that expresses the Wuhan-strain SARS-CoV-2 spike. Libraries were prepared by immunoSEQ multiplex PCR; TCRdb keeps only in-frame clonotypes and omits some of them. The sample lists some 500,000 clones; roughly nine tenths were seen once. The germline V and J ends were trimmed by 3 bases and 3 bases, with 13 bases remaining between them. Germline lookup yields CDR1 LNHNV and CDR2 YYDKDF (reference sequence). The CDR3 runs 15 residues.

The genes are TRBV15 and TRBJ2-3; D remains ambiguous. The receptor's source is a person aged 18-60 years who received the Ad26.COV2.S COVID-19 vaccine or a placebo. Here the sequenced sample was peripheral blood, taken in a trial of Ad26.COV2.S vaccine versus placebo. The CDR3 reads CATSRRLILTDTQYF. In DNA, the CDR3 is TGTGCCACCAGCAGGAGACTCATTCTGACAGATACGCAGTATTTT.